The source of this TCR beta chain is a study of T cells in Graves' hyperthyroidism and ophthalmopathy. CDR3 size: 18 residues. Per germline, CDR1 MGHRA and CDR2 YSYEKL. The ends lost 1 base at V and 7 bases at J; junction bases unmatched: 17. RNA transcripts were the template for amplifying TCR beta CDR3 regions. A set of HTBI primers served as the primers for a first-round RT-PCR of the TCR CDR3. TCRdb itself ran the multiplex PCR reads through MiXCR, one entry per CDR3 protein. In the table there are about 550,000 distinct CDR3 sequences, 20% of which are singletons. Sequenced sample: blood. V and J are TRBV4-1 and TRBJ1-2; 8 positions agree with TRBD1. The receptor comes from a man aged 18 to 29 with Graves' hyperthyroidism. The CDR3 here is CASSQGTALGQGRIGYTF. CDR3 coding DNA: TGCGCCAGCAGCCAAGGAACCGCCCTCGGACAGGGTCGGATTGGCTACACCTTC.